This TCR beta chain stems from a study of a mutant IDH1 vaccine in newly diagnosed glioma. By share, this clone ranks as medium-sized. No antigen is known for it. Assay used: immunoSEQ multiplex PCR; TCRdb lists only in-frame clones, some missing. Here the sample spans tens of thousands of clones, about three quarters being singletons. The CDR3 loop spans 15 amino acids. V gave up 3 bases and J gave up 7 bases, with 15 bases separating them. Germline CDR1 SNHLY, CDR2 FYNNEI. Time point specified: week 47, end of study. Vaccination comprised doses that each held 300 ug of mutant IDH1 20-mer peptide, plus topical imiquimod.

The chain has TRBV2 and TRBJ1-4; D not resolved. Sequences were derived from PBMCs, sampled from a glioma patient whose treatment included an IDH1 peptide vaccine. The origin of this receptor is a woman aged 40 to 50 with glioma. Some clones in this sample may be carry-over from other donors' samples. CDR3 coding DNA: TGTGCCAGCAGTGAGAACAGAGAGGTCGGTGAAAAACTGTTTTTT. Its translation is CASSENREVGEKLFF. The full variable domain, completed using reference TRBV2 and TRBJ1-4, is EPEVTQTPSHQVTQMGQEVILRCVPISNHLYFYWYRQILGQKVEFLVSFYNNEISEKSEIFDDQFSVERPDGSNFTLKIRSTKLEDSAMYFCASSENREVGEKLFFGSGTQLSVL.